These T cell receptor beta chains were read from a single sample in a study of shared clonotypes between healthy human individuals. Profiled with immunoSEQ multiplex PCR; TCRdb holds only in-frame clones, not every one. The sample consists of roughly 890,000 clones, approximately 92% of them appearing once. The sample was naive CD8+ T cells sorted from blood. These receptor sequences come from a man younger than 45 in good health. The CDR3 runs from the conserved cysteine through the conserved F or W. Fields, in order: CDR3 protein, CDR3 DNA, D gene, V gene, J gene. The D gene is left open where the match is weak.

CDR3aa: CASSLSPLEQFF
CDR3nt: TGTGCCAGCAGCTTATCTCCTCTTGAGCAGTTCTTC
d_gene: -
v_gene: TRBV7-2
j_gene: TRBJ2-1

CDR3aa: CASSQDEQRNTEAFF
CDR3nt: TGCGCCAGCAGCCAAGATGAACAGAGGAACACTGAAGCTTTCTTT
d_gene: -
v_gene: TRBV4-1
j_gene: TRBJ1-1

CDR3aa: CAWTWGGVNEKLFF
CDR3nt: TGTGCCTGGACCTGGGGGGGTGTTAATGAAAAACTGTTTTTT
d_gene: -
v_gene: TRBV30
j_gene: TRBJ1-4

CDR3aa: CASSSDYEQYF
CDR3nt: TGTGCCAGCAGTTCCGATTACGAGCAGTACTTC
d_gene: -
v_gene: TRBV27
j_gene: TRBJ2-7

CDR3aa: CASSYRLAGVLDTQYF
CDR3nt: TGCGCCAGCAGCTACCGACTAGCGGGAGTATTAGATACGCAGTATTTT
d_gene: TRBD2
v_gene: TRBV5-1
j_gene: TRBJ2-3

CDR3aa: CASSLGGVPLSGANVLTF
CDR3nt: TGTGCCAGCAGCTTGGGAGGCGTCCCTCTCTCTGGGGCCAACGTCCTGACTTTC
d_gene: -
v_gene: TRBV5-6
j_gene: TRBJ2-6

CDR3aa: CASSLGTSGLNEQFF
CDR3nt: TGTGCCAGCAGTTTGGGGACTAGCGGGCTAAATGAGCAGTTCTTC
d_gene: TRBD2
v_gene: TRBV27
j_gene: TRBJ2-1

CDR3aa: CASGLAGAVEQFF
CDR3nt: TGCGCCAGCGGGCTAGCGGGAGCCGTTGAGCAGTTCTTC
d_gene: TRBD2
v_gene: TRBV10-1
j_gene: TRBJ2-1

CDR3aa: CASSPWDSYNEQFF
CDR3nt: TGTGCCAGCTCACCCTGGGACAGCTACAATGAGCAGTTCTTC
d_gene: TRBD1
v_gene: TRBV18
j_gene: TRBJ2-1

CDR3aa: CASSVTLAGVYEQFF
CDR3nt: TGTGCCAGCAGCGTAACTCTAGCGGGAGTGTATGAGCAGTTCTTC
d_gene: TRBD2
v_gene: TRBV9
j_gene: TRBJ2-1

CDR3aa: CASIGTHSYEQYF
CDR3nt: TGTGCTAGCATCGGAACCCACTCCTACGAGCAGTACTTC
d_gene: -
v_gene: TRBV7-7
j_gene: TRBJ2-7

CDR3aa: CASSLSGTGTNQPQHF
CDR3nt: TGTGCCAGCAGTTTATCCGGGACAGGGACAAATCAGCCCCAGCATTTT
d_gene: TRBD1
v_gene: TRBV27
j_gene: TRBJ1-5

CDR3aa: CASSPIQRPREFADTQYF
CDR3nt: TGTGCCAGCTCACCCATCCAGCGCCCCAGGGAATTCGCCGATACGCAGTATTTT
d_gene: -
v_gene: TRBV18
j_gene: TRBJ2-3

CDR3aa: CARSTESPEAFF
CDR3nt: TGTGCCAGAAGTACGGAGTCGCCGGAGGCTTTCTTT
d_gene: -
v_gene: TRBV5-3
j_gene: TRBJ1-1

CDR3aa: CASSLDASVDLRAYEQYF
CDR3nt: TGCGCCAGCAGCTTGGACGCCTCGGTCGATCTTAGGGCCTACGAGCAGTACTTC
d_gene: -
v_gene: TRBV5-1
j_gene: TRBJ2-7